Following are 20 T cell receptor beta chains from one sample sequenced in a study of blood T cell repertoires in COVID-19. Measured with immunoSEQ multiplex PCR; TCRdb has only the in-frame clones, and not every one. The table lists about 140,000 clones, 70% to 80% of them singletons. Sequencing was performed on peripheral blood. These receptors were obtained from a man over 45 with acute or convalescent COVID-19.

This clone occurred once. CDR3 sequence (DNA): TGCGCCAGCAGCGAAAGGACAGGGGGTGGAGAGACCCAGTACTTC. Translated, it gives CASSERTGGGETQYF. The V call is TRBV5-1, the J call TRBJ2-5; TRBD1 matches 10 bases. The germline V gene encodes CDR1 SGHRS and CDR2 YFSETQ. V trimming: 4 bases; J trimming: 4 bases; junction bases outside the gene matches: 7. The CDR3 covers 15 residues.

The gene calls are TRBV24-1 and TRBJ2-1; 10 bases match TRBD2. From germline, CDR1 is KGHDR and CDR2 SFDVKD. Trimming removed 2 bases from V and 8 bases from J; junction bases left unmatched: 8. This CDR3 is built from 16 residues. CDR3 nucleotides: TGTGCCACCAGTGATTACGAGCGGGGGGGCGGGGATGAGCAGTTCTTC. Amino acid sequence: CATSDYERGGGDEQFF.

V gene TRBV6-5 combines with J gene TRBJ2-2; no reliable D call. The CDR3 loop spans 13 amino acids. The ends were cut back, 6 bases at V and 7 bases at J, with 12 bases in the middle. Germline loops: CDR1 MNHEY, CDR2 SVGAGI. Written as DNA, the CDR3 is TGTGCCAGCAGCCCCCTACGTCGCGGGGAGCTGTTTTTT. Protein product: CASSPLRRGELFF.

The chain joins TRBV27 to TRBJ1-2; 7 positions match TRBD1. The CDR3 runs 14 residues. The J segment lost 4 bases and the V segment lost 5 bases, leaving 7 bases of the junction unmatched. From germline, CDR1 is MNHEY and CDR2 SMNVEV (reference sequence). CDR3 sequence reads: CASSLYRDSYGYTF. CDR3 coding DNA: TGTGCCAGCAGTCTCTATCGGGACAGCTATGGCTACACCTTC.

As to this clone: The sample has other DNA sequences that encode this CDR3 too. The genes are TRBV9 and TRBJ1-3; TRBD1 is a possible D gene (6 bases). CDR3 length equals 14 residues. Germline V gene data show CDR1 as SGDLS and CDR2 as YYNGEE. V gave up 0 bases and J gave up 4 bases, with 8 bases separating them. The CDR3 spells CASSVGDRGNTIYF. As DNA, the CDR3 is TGTGCCAGCAGCGTAGGAGACAGGGGAAACACCATATATTTT.

This clone was seen only a few times. The chain combines TRBV2 with TRBJ2-7, with no clear D. CDR3 length: 14 amino acids. The germline V and J ends were trimmed by 3 bases and 3 bases, with 12 bases remaining between them. The V gene's germline CDR1 is SNHLY and CDR2 FYNNEI. The chain's CDR3 is CASSDQRSDYEQYF. CDR3 DNA: TGTGCCAGCAGTGACCAACGGTCCGACTACGAGCAGTACTTC.

The sample holds one count of this clone. V usage is TRBV2 and J usage is TRBJ2-3; no firm D call. The V gene's germline CDR1 is SNHLY and CDR2 FYNNEI. Between the trimmed V and J ends, which lost 6 bases and 3 bases, there was a span of 4 bases. This CDR3 region has 11 residues. The chain's CDR3 is CASSRTDTQYF. The CDR3 DNA reads TGTGCCAGCAGCAGGACAGATACGCAGTATTTT.

The chain recombines TRBV12-3 or TRBV12-4 with TRBJ2-5; 7 positions match TRBD1. CDR3 length: 13 amino acids. V gave up 5 bases and J gave up 2 bases; unmatched junction bases: 2. CDR3 region: CASSRQGQETQYF. CDR3 in DNA: TGTGCCAGCAGTAGACAGGGTCAAGAGACCCAGTACTTC.

This chain links TRBV19 with TRBJ1-4, with 7 bases lining up with TRBD1. The germline V gene has CDR1 LNHDA and CDR2 SQIVND (reference sequence). The CDR3 is 13 residues long. With 10 bases clipped from V and 8 bases from J, the junction kept 10 bases outside the gene matches. The CDR3 protein is CATQKGALEKLFF. CDR3 DNA: TGTGCCACTCAGAAGGGGGCTTTGGAAAAACTGTTTTTT.

This rearrangement joins TRBV7-8 to TRBJ2-7, with 8 positions matching TRBD1. V gave up 5 bases and J gave up 4 bases; unmatched junction bases: 10. The CDR3 is made up of 15 amino acids. CDR1 and CDR2 from the germline V gene are SGHVS and FQNEAQ. DNA for the CDR3: TGTGCCAGCAGCCCCAGGCGGGACAGGCCTTACGAGCAGTACTTC. The encoded protein is CASSPRRDRPYEQYF.

The chain recombines TRBV6-5 with TRBJ2-7; weak D call: TRBD2 (5 bases). The V gene lost 0 bases and the J gene lost 6 bases, with 15 bases spanning the gap. The germline V gene encodes CDR1 MNHEY and CDR2 SVGAGI. The CDR3 covers 15 residues. The CDR3 bases are TGTGCCAGCAGTTACTCGACCCCTAGCCTTTCCGAGCAGTACTTC. Protein sequence: CASSYSTPSLSEQYF.

The rearrangement links TRBV5-5 to TRBJ2-5; D is ambiguous. Germline V gene data show CDR1 as SGHKS and CDR2 as YYEKEE (reference sequence). The CDR3 is 16 amino acids. V dropped 5 bases and J dropped 0 bases, with 17 bases sitting between them. CDR3 region: CASSSQPLADQETQYF. The CDR3 nucleotides read TGTGCCAGCAGTTCGCAGCCCCTGGCGGACCAAGAGACCCAGTACTTC.

The J gene is TRBJ2-5, the V gene TRBV14; TRBD1 aligns across 7 bases. This CDR3 comprises 15 residues. The germline CDR1 and CDR2 sequences are SGHDN and FVKESK. V was pared by 8 bases and J by 2 bases, with 11 bases of the junction left unmatched. The CDR3 here is CASQRIRGPQETQYF. For the CDR3, the DNA is TGTGCCAGCCAAAGGATAAGGGGGCCTCAAGAGACCCAGTACTTC.

V gene TRBV24-1 combines with J gene TRBJ2-1, with a tentative D call TRBD2 (6 bases). CDR1 and CDR2 from the germline V gene are KGHDR and SFDVKD. The V end was cut by 5 bases, the J end by 7 bases, with 11 bases between. The CDR3 has 13 amino acids. The chain's CDR3 is CATSGDWGNEQFF. DNA of the CDR3: TGTGCCACCAGTGGGGACTGGGGGAATGAGCAGTTCTTC.

This clone occurred many times. The chain carries TRBV7-2 and TRBJ2-1, with TRBD2 identical over 8 bases. Germline V gene sequence: CDR1 SGHTA, CDR2 FQGNSA. The CDR3 covers 16 residues. The J segment lost 4 bases and the V segment lost 1 base, leaving 6 bases of the junction unmatched. The CDR3 region is CASSLDGGGSYNEQFF. For the CDR3, the DNA is TGTGCCAGCAGCTTAGACGGCGGGGGGTCGTACAATGAGCAGTTCTTC. Together with reference TRBV7-2 and TRBJ2-1, the CDR3 gives the full variable domain: GAGVSQSPSNKVTEKGKDVELRCDPISGHTALYWYRQSLGQGLEFLIYFQGNSAPDKSGLPSDRFSAERTGGSVSTLTIQRTQQEDSAVYLCASSLDGGGSYNEQFFGPGTRLTVL.

The rearrangement uses TRBV7-3 and TRBJ2-1; 10 nucleotides agree with TRBD2. CDR1 is SGHTA and CDR2 is FQGTGA in the germline V gene. The V segment lost 2 bases and the J segment 8 bases; nucleotides outside the gene matches: 9. The CDR3 spans 16 residues. The CDR3, as DNA: TGTGCCAGCAGCTTAGGGCTAGCGGGGGCGAGGGATGAGCAGTTCTTC. Residues: CASSLGLAGARDEQFF.

This clone was observed a few times. V is TRBV29-1 and J is TRBJ1-2; TRBD1 might be the D (6 bases). This CDR3 contains 13 residues. V lost 3 bases to trimming and J lost 6 bases, with 14 bases between them. Germline V lookup: CDR1 SQVTM, CDR2 ANQGSEA. The CDR3 loop reads CSVDWTDGDGYTF. The CDR3 coding sequence is TGCAGCGTTGATTGGACAGATGGAGATGGCTACACCTTC.

The rearrangement joins TRBV9 to TRBJ2-1, with TRBD1 matching 8 bases. V was clipped by 0 bases and J by 7 bases; unmatched bases: 3. CDR1 SGDLS and CDR2 YYNGEE come from the germline V gene. The CDR3 runs 14 residues. CDR3 sequence: CASSVAQGANEQFF. For the CDR3, the DNA is TGTGCCAGCAGCGTAGCCCAGGGGGCTAATGAGCAGTTCTTC.

V is TRBV6-5 and J is TRBJ2-3; possible D gene TRBD2, 6 bases. The CDR3 consists of 14 residues. The germline gives CDR1 MNHEY, CDR2 SVGAGI. V was shortened by 6 bases and J by 2 bases, with 12 bases between the two germline ends. CDR3 nucleotides: TGTGCCAGCAGACGTAGCGGACTCACAGATACGCAGTATTTT. Its protein is CASRRSGLTDTQYF.

This clone was seen a few times. The chain combines TRBV5-8 with TRBJ1-2, with 7 bases fitting TRBD1. The CDR3 extends over 16 amino acids. Germline values: CDR1 SGHTS, CDR2 YDEGEE. The trim removed 1 base at V and 4 bases at J, leaving 10 bases unmatched. CDR3 in DNA: TGTGCCAGCAGCTTGATCGGGACAGTGGGATCCTATGGCTACACCTTC. Protein product: CASSLIGTVGSYGYTF.